This is a list of T cell receptor beta chains from one sample in a study of CD8 T cells in Susac syndrome. TCRdb used MiXCR to reprocess the immunoSEQ multiplex PCR reads, holding one entry per CDR3 protein. Of 210,000 or so distinct CDR3 sequences detected, less than 95% appear once; the ten largest clones hold over 0.15%. The specimen sequenced was CD4+ T cells from PBMCs. These receptors came from a human donor with Susac syndrome. Each CDR3 is given with its conserved first and last residue. D genes are given only for firm matches. For some rows the clone size is stated as once, few or many, or as a class when expanded; others skip it.

D,J,size,V,CDR3,DNA
TRBD1,TRBJ1-6,NA,TRBV30,CAWSKPTGSKPLHF,TGTGCCTGGAGTAAACCGACAGGGAGTAAACCCCTCCACTTT
NA,TRBJ1-6,NA,TRBV7-6,CASSTLQGKSYNSPLHF,TGTGCCAGCAGTACCCTTCAGGGGAAGTCCTATAATTCACCCCTCCACTTT
NA,TRBJ1-1,NA,TRBV3-1,CASSQVVGNEAFF,TGTGCCAGCAGCCAGGTAGTCGGGAATGAAGCTTTCTTT
NA,TRBJ1-6,NA,TRBV6-5,CASREGTKNSPLHF,TGTGCCAGCAGGGAAGGAACGAAGAATTCACCCCTCCACTTT
TRBD1,TRBJ1-1,NA,TRBV5-1,CASTQGDESTEAFF,TGCGCCAGCACCCAGGGGGACGAGAGCACTGAAGCTTTCTTT
TRBD1,TRBJ2-1,once,TRBV29-1,CSVEGTGEVNEQFF,TGCAGCGTTGAAGGGACAGGGGAGGTGAATGAGCAGTTCTTC
NA,TRBJ2-6,NA,TRBV7-9,CASSLNGANVLTF,TGTGCCAGCAGCTTAAACGGGGCCAACGTCCTGACTTTC
TRBD1,TRBJ2-7,once,TRBV5-1,CASSYSGTGAYEQYF,TGCGCCAGCAGCTACTCCGGGACAGGGGCGTACGAGCAGTACTTC
NA,TRBJ2-3,NA,TRBV12-3/TRBV12-4,CASYKRLAGADTQYF,TGTGCCAGCTACAAACGGCTAGCCGGAGCAGATACGCAGTATTTT
NA,TRBJ2-5,NA,TRBV18,CASSRRETETQYF,TGTGCCAGCTCGCGCAGAGAGACAGAGACCCAGTACTTC
NA,TRBJ2-5,NA,TRBV7-9,CASSWGTEGETQYF,TGTGCCAGCAGCTGGGGGACGGAGGGAGAGACCCAGTACTTC
NA,TRBJ2-1,NA,TRBV7-2,CASSLAGREQFF,TGTGCCAGCAGCTTAGCGGGGCGTGAGCAGTTCTTC
NA,TRBJ1-4,NA,TRBV2,CASSGPNREANEKLFF,TGTGCCAGCAGTGGCCCAAACAGGGAGGCTAATGAAAAACTGTTTTTT
NA,TRBJ1-6,NA,TRBV20-1,CSARGALSGSPLHF,TGCAGTGCTAGAGGGGCTCTCTCTGGGTCACCCCTCCACTTT
TRBD1,TRBJ1-6,NA,TRBV9,CASSAEEGANSPLHF,TGTGCCAGCAGCGCCGAGGAGGGGGCGAATTCACCCCTCCACTTT
NA,TRBJ1-1,NA,TRBV5-1,CASSPDLLGTEAFF,TGCGCCAGCAGCCCAGACCTCCTCGGGACTGAAGCTTTCTTT
TRBD2,TRBJ2-5,NA,TRBV5-1,CASSFRGGPSETQYF,TGCGCCAGCAGCTTTCGGGGGGGTCCCTCAGAGACCCAGTACTTC
NA,TRBJ2-5,NA,TRBV24-1,CATSRGSLTPQETQYF,TGTGCCACCAGTAGAGGGTCTCTGACCCCCCAAGAGACCCAGTACTTC
NA,TRBJ1-5,NA,TRBV3-1,CASSLSNSNQPQHF,TGTGCCAGCAGCCTCTCAAACAGCAATCAGCCCCAGCATTTT
NA,TRBJ2-2,NA,TRBV9,CASSGVGPDTGELFF,TGTGCCAGCAGCGGTGTAGGGCCCGACACCGGGGAGCTGTTTTTT
NA,TRBJ1-1,NA,TRBV20-1,CSARADRGAEAFF,TGCAGTGCTAGGGCGGACAGAGGGGCTGAAGCTTTCTTT
NA,TRBJ1-4,NA,TRBV18,CASSPVATNEKLFF,TGTGCCAGCTCTCCTGTTGCAACTAATGAAAAACTGTTTTTT
TRBD1,TRBJ1-6,NA,TRBV6-1,CASSLRQGDSPLHF,TGTGCCAGCAGCCTCAGACAGGGGGATTCACCCCTCCACTTT
TRBD2,TRBJ2-1,NA,TRBV7-9,CASSPWEGYNEQFF,TGTGCCAGCAGCCCCTGGGAGGGCTACAATGAGCAGTTCTTC
NA,TRBJ2-1,NA,TRBV20-1,CSAPSDFNEQFF,TGCAGTGCGCCTTCGGATTTCAATGAGCAGTTCTTC
NA,TRBJ2-7,NA,TRBV7-9,CASSGYEQYF,TGTGCCAGCTCTGGCTACGAGCAGTACTTC
NA,TRBJ1-1,NA,TRBV6-2/TRBV6-3,CASSYPVRGTEAFF,TGTGCCAGCAGTTATCCCGTGAGGGGAACTGAAGCTTTCTTT
NA,TRBJ2-1,NA,TRBV30,CAGARAPSYNEQFF,TGTGCCGGTGCGAGGGCTCCCTCCTACAATGAGCAGTTCTTC
TRBD1,TRBJ1-2,NA,TRBV7-2,CASSGQAINYGYTF,TGTGCCAGCAGCGGACAGGCAATTAACTATGGCTACACCTTC
NA,TRBJ1-5,NA,TRBV2,CASSEGAGRRQPQHF,TGTGCCAGCAGTGAGGGGGCAGGGAGGCGTCAGCCCCAGCATTTT
TRBD2,TRBJ2-5,NA,TRBV9,CASSVALSGGEQETQYF,TGTGCCAGCAGCGTAGCTTTAAGCGGGGGGGAACAAGAGACCCAGTACTTC
NA,TRBJ2-3,NA,TRBV2,CASSDTTTDTQYF,TGTGCCAGCAGTGATACTACTACAGATACGCAGTATTTT
NA,TRBJ2-5,few,TRBV27,CASRLGGGETQYF,TGTGCCAGCAGGCTCGGGGGCGGGGAGACCCAGTACTTC
TRBD2,TRBJ2-1,NA,TRBV29-1,CSVEDDDLAGGTYNEQFF,TGCAGCGTTGAAGACGACGACCTAGCGGGGGGAACCTACAATGAGCAGTTCTTC
TRBD1,TRBJ1-4,NA,TRBV5-1,CASSLYTGDEKLFF,TGCGCCAGCAGCTTGTATACAGGGGATGAAAAACTGTTTTTT
TRBD2,TRBJ2-1,once,TRBV19,CASSKEVAGAYNEQFF,TGTGCCAGTAGTAAGGAGGTAGCGGGAGCTTACAATGAGCAGTTCTTC
TRBD1,TRBJ1-4,NA,TRBV24-1,CATSDHRGPDEKLFF,TGTGCCACCAGTGACCACAGGGGACCGGATGAAAAACTGTTTTTT
TRBD1,TRBJ2-7,NA,TRBV20-1,CSARVYPGQGAYEQYF,TGCAGTGCTAGGGTTTACCCCGGACAGGGGGCCTACGAGCAGTACTTC
NA,TRBJ2-2,NA,TRBV6-5,CASSSRSNRERTGELFF,TGTGCCAGCAGTTCACGTAGTAACAGGGAACGGACCGGGGAGCTGTTTTTT
NA,TRBJ2-6,NA,TRBV20-1,CSASDRHRSGANVLTF,TGCAGTGCTTCAGACAGGCACCGCTCTGGGGCCAACGTCCTGACTTTC
TRBD1,TRBJ1-5,NA,TRBV12-3/TRBV12-4,CASKKGQGDQPQHF,TGTGCCAGCAAGAAGGGGCAGGGGGATCAGCCCCAGCATTTT
TRBD1,TRBJ1-2,NA,TRBV29-1,CSVGTGADYGYTF,TGCAGCGTGGGGACAGGGGCGGACTATGGCTACACCTTC
TRBD1,TRBJ2-4,NA,TRBV5-4,CASSFDRAAAKNIQYF,TGTGCCAGCAGCTTTGACAGGGCGGCGGCCAAAAACATTCAGTACTTC
NA,TRBJ1-1,NA,TRBV6-5,CASSYSRERSTEAFF,TGTGCCAGCAGTTACTCTCGGGAGAGAAGCACTGAAGCTTTCTTT
NA,TRBJ1-3,NA,TRBV14,CASSQVRTSGNTIYF,TGTGCCAGCAGCCAAGTTCGGACCTCTGGAAACACCATATATTTT
NA,TRBJ1-1,NA,TRBV12-3/TRBV12-4,CASSFNGNTEAFF,TGTGCCAGCAGTTTTAATGGGAATACTGAAGCTTTCTTT
NA,TRBJ1-2,NA,TRBV10-3,CAISESAQGNYGYTF,TGTGCCATCAGTGAGTCTGCGCAGGGGAACTATGGCTACACCTTC
TRBD2,TRBJ2-3,NA,TRBV7-2,CASSLERGASDTQYF,TGTGCCAGCAGCTTGGAGCGGGGGGCGTCAGATACGCAGTATTTT
NA,TRBJ2-1,NA,TRBV20-1,CSALPLDYEQFF,TGCAGTGCTCTCCCCCTAGACTATGAGCAGTTCTTC
TRBD1,TRBJ1-5,NA,TRBV12-3/TRBV12-4,CASSHRGNSNQPQHF,TGTGCCAGCAGCCACAGGGGTAATAGCAATCAGCCCCAGCATTTT
TRBD1,TRBJ2-7,NA,TRBV4-2,CASSQVRTGAYEQYF,TGTGCCAGCAGCCAAGTGCGGACAGGGGCCTACGAGCAGTACTTC
NA,TRBJ1-1,NA,TRBV2,CASRPRTDNTEAFF,TGTGCCAGCAGGCCACGGACAGACAACACTGAAGCTTTCTTT
NA,TRBJ2-5,NA,TRBV6-2/TRBV6-3,CASSPPGAETQYF,TGTGCCAGCAGTCCCCCGGGGGCAGAGACCCAGTACTTC
NA,TRBJ1-2,NA,TRBV6-2/TRBV6-3,CASSFPWGLDYGYTF,TGTGCCAGCAGTTTCCCGTGGGGGCTCGACTATGGCTACACCTTC
NA,TRBJ1-1,NA,TRBV2,CASSEEEWVTEAFF,TGTGCCAGCAGTGAGGAGGAATGGGTCACTGAAGCTTTCTTT